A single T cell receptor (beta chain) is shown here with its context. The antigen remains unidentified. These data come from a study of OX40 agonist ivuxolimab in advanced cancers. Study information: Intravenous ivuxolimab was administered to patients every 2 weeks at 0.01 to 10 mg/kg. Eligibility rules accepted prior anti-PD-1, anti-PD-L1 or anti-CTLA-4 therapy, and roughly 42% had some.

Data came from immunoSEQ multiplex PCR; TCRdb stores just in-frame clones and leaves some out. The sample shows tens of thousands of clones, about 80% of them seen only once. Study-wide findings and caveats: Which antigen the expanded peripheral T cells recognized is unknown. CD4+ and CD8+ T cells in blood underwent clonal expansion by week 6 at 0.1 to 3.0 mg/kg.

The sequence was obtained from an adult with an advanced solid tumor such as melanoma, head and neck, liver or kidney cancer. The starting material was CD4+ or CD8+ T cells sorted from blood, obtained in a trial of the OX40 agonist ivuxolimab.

The CDR3 loop reads CASSQDGYTDTQYF. For the CDR3, the DNA is TGCGCCAGCAGCCAGGACGGCTACACAGATACGCAGTATTTT. V usage is TRBV5-1 and J usage is TRBJ2-3; D ambiguous. Germline V gene data show CDR1 as SGHRS and CDR2 as YFSETQ. The CDR3 extends over 14 amino acids. V was cut by 4 bases and J by 2 bases, with 11 bases left in between.